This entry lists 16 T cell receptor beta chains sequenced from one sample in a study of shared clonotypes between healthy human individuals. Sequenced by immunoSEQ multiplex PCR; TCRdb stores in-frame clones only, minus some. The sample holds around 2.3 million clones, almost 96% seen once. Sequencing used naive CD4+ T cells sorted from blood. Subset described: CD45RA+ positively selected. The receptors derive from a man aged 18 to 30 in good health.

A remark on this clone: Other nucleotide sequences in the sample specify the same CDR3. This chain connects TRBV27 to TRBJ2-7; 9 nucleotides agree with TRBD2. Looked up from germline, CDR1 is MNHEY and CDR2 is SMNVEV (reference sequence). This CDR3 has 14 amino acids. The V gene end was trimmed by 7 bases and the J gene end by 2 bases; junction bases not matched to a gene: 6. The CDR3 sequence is CASTPAGGTYEQYF. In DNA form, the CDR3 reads TGTGCCAGCACACCAGCGGGGGGAACCTACGAGCAGTACTTC.

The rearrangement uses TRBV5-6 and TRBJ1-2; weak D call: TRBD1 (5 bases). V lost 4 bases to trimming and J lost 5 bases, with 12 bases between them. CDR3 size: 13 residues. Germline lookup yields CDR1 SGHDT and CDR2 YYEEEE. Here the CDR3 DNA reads TGTGCCAGCAGCAATAGACAGAAGTATGGCTACACCTTC. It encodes CASSNRQKYGYTF. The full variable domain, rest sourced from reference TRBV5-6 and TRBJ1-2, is DAGVTQSPTHLIKTRGQQVTLRCSPKSGHDTVSWYQQALGQGPQFIFQYYEEEERQRGNFPDRFSGHQFPNYSSELNVNALLLGDSALYLCASSNRQKYGYTFGSGTRLTVV.

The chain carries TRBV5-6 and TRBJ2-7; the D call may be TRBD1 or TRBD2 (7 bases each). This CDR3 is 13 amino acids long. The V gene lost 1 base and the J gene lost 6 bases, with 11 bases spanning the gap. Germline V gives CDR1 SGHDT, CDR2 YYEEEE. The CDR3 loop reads CASSLTGEGEQYF. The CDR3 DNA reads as TGTGCCAGCAGCTTGACAGGGGAGGGCGAGCAGTACTTC.

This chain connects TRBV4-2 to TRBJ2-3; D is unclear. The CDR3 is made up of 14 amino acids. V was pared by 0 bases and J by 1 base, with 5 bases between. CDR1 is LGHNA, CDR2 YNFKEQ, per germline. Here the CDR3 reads CASSQDGGTDTQYF. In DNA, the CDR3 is TGTGCCAGCAGCCAAGACGGTGGCACAGATACGCAGTATTTT.

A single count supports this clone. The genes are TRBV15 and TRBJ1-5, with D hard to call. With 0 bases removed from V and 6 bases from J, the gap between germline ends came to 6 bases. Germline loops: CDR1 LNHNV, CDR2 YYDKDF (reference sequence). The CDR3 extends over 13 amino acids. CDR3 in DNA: TGTGCCACCAGCAGAGATGTGGGTCAGCCCCAGCATTTT. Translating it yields CATSRDVGQPQHF.

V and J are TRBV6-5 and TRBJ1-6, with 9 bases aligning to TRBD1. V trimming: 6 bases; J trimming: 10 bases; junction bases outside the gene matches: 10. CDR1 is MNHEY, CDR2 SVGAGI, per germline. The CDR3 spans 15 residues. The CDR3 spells CASRIGTGNGSPLHF. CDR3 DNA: TGTGCCAGCAGGATTGGGACAGGGAATGGGTCACCCCTCCACTTT.

CDR3 DNA: TGTGCCAGCAGACCCAAATCCGGGACGACCTCCTACGAGCAGTACTTC. It specifies CASRPKSGTTSYEQYF. V gene TRBV5-4 combines with J gene TRBJ2-7; D may be TRBD1 or TRBD2 (5 bases each). V dropped 5 bases and J dropped 0 bases, with 18 bases sitting between them. Germline V CDR1 and CDR2: SGHNT, YYREEE (reference sequence). The CDR3 has 16 residues.

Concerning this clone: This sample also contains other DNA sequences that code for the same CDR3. The CDR3 is CASSYSLAGGYEQYF. The CDR3 region has the DNA TGTGCCAGCAGTTACTCTCTAGCGGGAGGCTACGAGCAGTACTTC. This chain links TRBV6-5 with TRBJ2-7; TRBD2 matches at 11 bases. The CDR3 covers 15 residues. V dropped 0 bases and J dropped 3; count of bases not matched to a gene: 1. Germline CDR1 reads MNHEY; CDR2 reads SVGAGI.

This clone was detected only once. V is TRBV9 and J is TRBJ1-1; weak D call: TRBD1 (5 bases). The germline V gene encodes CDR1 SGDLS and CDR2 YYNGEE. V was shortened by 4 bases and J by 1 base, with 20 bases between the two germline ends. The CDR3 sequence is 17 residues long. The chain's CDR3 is CASSSAAGRGENTEAFF. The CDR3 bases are TGTGCCAGCAGCTCAGCCGCAGGGCGCGGGGAGAACACTGAAGCTTTCTTT.

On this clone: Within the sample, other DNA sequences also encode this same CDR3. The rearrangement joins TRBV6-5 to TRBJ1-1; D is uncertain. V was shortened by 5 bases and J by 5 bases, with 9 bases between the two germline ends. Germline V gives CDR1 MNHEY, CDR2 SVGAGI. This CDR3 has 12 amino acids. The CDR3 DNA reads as TGTGCCAGCAGTCGGGTCGGGACTGAAGCTTTCTTT. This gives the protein CASSRVGTEAFF.

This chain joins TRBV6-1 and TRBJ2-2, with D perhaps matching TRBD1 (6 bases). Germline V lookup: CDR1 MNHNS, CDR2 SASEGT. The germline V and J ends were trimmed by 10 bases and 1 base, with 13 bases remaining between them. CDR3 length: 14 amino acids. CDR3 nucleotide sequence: TGTGCCACAACCTCGGGACAGAACACCGGGGAGCTGTTTTTT. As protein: CATTSGQNTGELFF.

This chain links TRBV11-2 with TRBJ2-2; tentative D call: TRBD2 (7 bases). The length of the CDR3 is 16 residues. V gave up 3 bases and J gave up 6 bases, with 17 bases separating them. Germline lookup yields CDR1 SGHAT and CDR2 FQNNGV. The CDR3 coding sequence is TGTGCCAGCAGCTTGTTCTTACAGGGAGGGCCCGGGGAGCTGTTTTTT. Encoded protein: CASSLFLQGGPGELFF.

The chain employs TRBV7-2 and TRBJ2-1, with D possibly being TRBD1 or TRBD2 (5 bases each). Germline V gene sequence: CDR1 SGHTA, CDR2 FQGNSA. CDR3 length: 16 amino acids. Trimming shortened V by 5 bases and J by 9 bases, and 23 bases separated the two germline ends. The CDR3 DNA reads TGTGCCAGCAGCATTAGGGGAACCGGGATAAACGGTGAGCAGTTCTTC. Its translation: CASSIRGTGINGEQFF.

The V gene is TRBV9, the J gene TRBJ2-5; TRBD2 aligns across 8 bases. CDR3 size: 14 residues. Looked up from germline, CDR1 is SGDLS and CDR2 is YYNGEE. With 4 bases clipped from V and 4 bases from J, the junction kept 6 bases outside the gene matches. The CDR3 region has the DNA TGTGCCAGCAGCTCCCGGGGGGGCACAGAGACCCAGTACTTC. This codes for CASSSRGGTETQYF.

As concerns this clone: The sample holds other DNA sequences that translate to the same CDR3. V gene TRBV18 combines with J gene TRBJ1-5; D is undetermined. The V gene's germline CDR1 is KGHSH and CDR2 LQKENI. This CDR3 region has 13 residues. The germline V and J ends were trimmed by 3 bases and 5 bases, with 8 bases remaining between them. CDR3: CASSPGGDQPQHF. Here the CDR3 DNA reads TGTGCCAGCTCACCGGGTGGTGATCAGCCCCAGCATTTT.

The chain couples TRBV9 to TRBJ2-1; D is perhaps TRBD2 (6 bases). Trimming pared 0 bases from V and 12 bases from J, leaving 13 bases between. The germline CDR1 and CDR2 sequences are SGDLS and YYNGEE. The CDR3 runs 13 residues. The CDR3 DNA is TGTGCCAGCAGCGTAGAATTCGGGGGAGGGCAGTTCTTC. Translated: CASSVEFGGGQFF.